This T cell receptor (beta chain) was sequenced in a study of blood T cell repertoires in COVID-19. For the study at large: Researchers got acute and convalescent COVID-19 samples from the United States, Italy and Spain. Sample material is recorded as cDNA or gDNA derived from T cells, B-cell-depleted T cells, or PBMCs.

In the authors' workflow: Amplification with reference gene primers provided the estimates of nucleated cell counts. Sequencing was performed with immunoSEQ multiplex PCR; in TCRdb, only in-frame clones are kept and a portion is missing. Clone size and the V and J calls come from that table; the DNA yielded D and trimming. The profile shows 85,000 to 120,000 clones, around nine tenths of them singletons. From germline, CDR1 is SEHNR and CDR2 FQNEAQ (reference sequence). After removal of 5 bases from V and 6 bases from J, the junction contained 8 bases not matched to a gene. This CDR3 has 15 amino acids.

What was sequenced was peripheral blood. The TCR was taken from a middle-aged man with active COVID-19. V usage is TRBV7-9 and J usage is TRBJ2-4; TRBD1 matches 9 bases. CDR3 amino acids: CASSLIRDRVNIQYF. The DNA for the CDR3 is TGTGCCAGCAGCCTAATCAGGGACAGGGTAAACATTCAGTACTTC.